In its sample, the clone carrying this T cell receptor beta chain was seen a few times. The entry originates in a study of early T cells in non-severe SARS-CoV-2 infection. Study summary: From unsorted whole blood, bulk RNA was sequenced, and the chains remained unpaired.

Individual cDNA molecules were tagged with unique molecular identifiers. TCRdb used MiXCR to reprocess the 5' RACE reads, holding one entry per CDR3 protein. Of about 70,000 distinct CDR3 sequences in the sample, approximately 12% are singletons; the top ten hold around 15%. V was pared by 7 bases and J by 0 bases, with 7 bases of the junction left unmatched. Per the germline V gene, CDR1 is MNHEY and CDR2 is SVGEGT. This CDR3 has 16 amino acids. The sample consisted of whole blood, taken at baseline. The clonotype was recovered from an adult who was a healthcare worker with PCR-confirmed SARS-CoV-2 infection or an uninfected control (not recorded which). The donor label of this sample is uncertain. V gene TRBV6-2 or TRBV6-3 combines with J gene TRBJ1-5, with 9 bases matching TRBD1. This CDR3 is CASTERDRDSNQPQHF. CDR3 nucleotide sequence: TGTGCCAGCACCGAGAGGGACAGGGATAGCAATCAGCCCCAGCATTTT.